The following is a T cell receptor beta chain sequence with its context. What it recognizes is unknown. This sample is drawn from a study of cytomegalovirus exposure and HLA in healthy donors. Study information: Roughly 80 million unique TCRs from HLA-typed donors made up an early data release. Overall study findings and caveats: Previously analyzed data showed that most TCR beta V segments were productive at a frequency of about 87% or about 30%. When analyzed later, a missense DCLRE1C variant was found to be linked to TCR beta V- and J-gene trimming. Common viral pathogens were later found to be apparently linked to several of the most significant clusters.

PCR employed 60 Vbeta and 13 Jbeta primers. Assay used: immunoSEQ multiplex PCR; TCRdb lists only in-frame clones, some missing. The sample lists 200,000 to 300,000 clones, 78% seen once, with 0.4% to 0.6% in the top ten. Looked up from germline, CDR1 is SNHLY and CDR2 is FYNNEI. The CDR3 covers 12 residues. V was pared by 10 bases and J by 8 bases, with 15 bases between. The sample taken for sequencing was PBMCs. V usage is TRBV2 and J usage is TRBJ2-1, with D hard to call. This TCR derives from a boy between 10 and 17 years old in good health and CMV-seronegative. The CDR3 here is CAIQVGWDEQFF. In DNA form, the CDR3 reads TGTGCCATCCAGGTGGGTTGGGATGAGCAGTTCTTC.